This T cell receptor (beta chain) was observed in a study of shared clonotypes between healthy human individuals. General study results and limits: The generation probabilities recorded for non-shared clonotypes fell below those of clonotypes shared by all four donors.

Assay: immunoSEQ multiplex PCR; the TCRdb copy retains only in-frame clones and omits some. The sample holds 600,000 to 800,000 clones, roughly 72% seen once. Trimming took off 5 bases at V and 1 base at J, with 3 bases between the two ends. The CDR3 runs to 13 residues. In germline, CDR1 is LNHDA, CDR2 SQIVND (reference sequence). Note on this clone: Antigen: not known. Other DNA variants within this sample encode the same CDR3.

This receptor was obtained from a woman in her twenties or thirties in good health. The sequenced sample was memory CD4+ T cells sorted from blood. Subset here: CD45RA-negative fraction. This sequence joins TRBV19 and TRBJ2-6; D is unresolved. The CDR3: CASSVSGANVLTF. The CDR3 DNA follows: TGTGCCAGTAGTGTTTCTGGGGCCAACGTCCTGACTTTC.